This record looks at one T cell receptor beta chain sequence and its context. The antigen it binds to is not known. It has no much larger one-base neighbor in the sample; base qualities were not kept. To prepare the library, the immunoSEQ multiplex PCR assay was applied. RNA was extracted from all samples and reverse transcribed into cDNA as template for TCR sequencing. SuperScript III was used to make first-strand cDNA, primed with a 2:1 mix of oligo-dT and random hexamers. A synthetic immune receptor repertoire was used to measure amplification bias, and any remaining bias was corrected computationally. As for the original processing: Raw reads were preprocessed to remove errors, and CDR3 was defined by IMGT conventions from the conserved cysteine to phenylalanine. Clonality was computed as 1 minus the Shannon entropy, with the entropy normalized by log2 of the number of productive unique TCRs. Whether each scalp clone was CD4 or CD8 was inferred by checking scalp TCRbeta sequences against the CD4 and CD8 repertoires from sorted blood. The table comes from immuneACCESS by way of TCRdb, which keeps in-frame sequences with V and J called. Part of the clones is missing from these tables; in studies checked, under half for an unresolved V gene and the rest for unknown reasons. V, J and clone size reflect that table, while D and trimming were determined from the DNA. This sample comprises 140,000 to 150,000 clones, roughly half of them detected only once. In total, the top ten clones hold over 0.85% of the sample.

This specimen comes from a study of CD8+ T cells in alopecia areata (dated by TCRdb to 2017 to 2018). In the study overall: The treated patients took part in an open-label pilot trial in which moderate-to-severe alopecia areata was treated with oral tofacitinib at 5 to 10 mg twice daily. Patients stayed on tofacitinib for 6 to 18 months and then had 6 months of follow-up off drug so that delayed response and recurrence could be assessed. To study T cell clonal expansion in alopecia areata, the researchers applied high-throughput TCRbeta sequencing to both the C3H/HeJ mouse model and human patients. On the human side, TCRbeta sequencing was run on scalp tissue and on sorted CD4+ and CD8+ peripheral blood T cells from healthy controls and from alopecia areata patients with either patchy or totalis/universalis disease. Biopsies were taken from tofacitinib-treated patients at baseline and again at 4 and 24 weeks into treatment, and several of those patients also had a later scalp biopsy. Scalp clonality was compared across normal scalp (n=4), patchy alopecia areata scalp (n=8), and alopecia totalis/universalis scalp (n=8). RNA was extracted with the PAXgene miRNA kit for fixed scalp, the miRNeasy kit for PBMCs, and the RNeasy kit for mouse skin. Amplification of TCRbeta CDR3 regions was done by immunoSEQ multiplex PCR using 35 Vbeta forward primers and 13 Jbeta reverse primers.

Taken with the paper, the label for time point translates to: baseline before oral tofacitinib. Peripheral blood and lesional scalp punch biopsies were obtained from patients with alopecia areata. PBMCs were isolated by density centrifugation and stained for CD3, CD4 and CD8, after which CD4+ and CD8+ T cells were sorted on a FACSAria. CDR1 and CDR2 are read off the germline V gene (reference sequence) as SGHNT and YYREEE. The CDR3 holds 16 amino acids from the cysteine to the phenylalanine. Of all the DNA, just the CDR3 is kept, 48 bases in frame from base 1. V loses 4 bases at its end and J loses 5 bases; junction bases beyond the gene matches: 13. Study-wide findings and limitations: Shared TCR sequences between patients were less evident than in mice, which may be partly attributable to HLA diversity in the patient population. Compared with normal scalp, lesional scalp had higher clonality and more expanded CD8+ clones, particularly in alopecia totalis/universalis, a pattern that suggests antigenic drive. Unlike mouse skin, where gammadelta T cells dominate, normal human skin contains resident alphabeta T cells that get sequenced too, which complicates analysis of the scalp TCR repertoire.

Recombination connected TRBV5-4 to TRBJ2-5, and TRBD2 aligns with 8 junction nucleotides. The starting material was CD4+ T cells sorted from blood, obtained at week 0. The TCR comes from a human donor with alopecia areata. The bases read TGTGCCAGCAGCCCGCGCCCAGGACTAGCCGTGGAGACCCAGTACTTC. It is translated as CASSPRPGLAVETQYF.